This record covers a single T cell receptor (beta chain). Its antigen remains unidentified. This sample is drawn from a study of T cell responses to AZD1222 COVID-19 vaccine. Findings of the study overall: In the spike-specific TCR repertoire, nearly half reportedly target unmutated variant regions.

The germline V gene encodes CDR1 SNHLY and CDR2 FYNNEI. This CDR3 has 15 residues. The V segment lost 2 bases and the J segment 4 bases; nucleotides outside the gene matches: 7. Generated by immunoSEQ multiplex PCR, the TCRdb table keeps only in-frame clones and is missing some. The repertoire includes approximately 80,000 clones, approximately 85% of them detected once, and around 3.6% sits in the top ten. The chain joins TRBV2 to TRBJ1-2, with TRBD1 matching over 7 bases. This receptor was obtained from an adult who received the AZD1222 COVID-19 vaccine. The sample here was peripheral blood, taken 28 days after the second AZD1222 dose. In nucleotides, the CDR3 is TGTGCCAGCAGTGAAAACCCGGACAGGTTCTATGGCTACACCTTC. It yields the protein CASSENPDRFYGYTF.